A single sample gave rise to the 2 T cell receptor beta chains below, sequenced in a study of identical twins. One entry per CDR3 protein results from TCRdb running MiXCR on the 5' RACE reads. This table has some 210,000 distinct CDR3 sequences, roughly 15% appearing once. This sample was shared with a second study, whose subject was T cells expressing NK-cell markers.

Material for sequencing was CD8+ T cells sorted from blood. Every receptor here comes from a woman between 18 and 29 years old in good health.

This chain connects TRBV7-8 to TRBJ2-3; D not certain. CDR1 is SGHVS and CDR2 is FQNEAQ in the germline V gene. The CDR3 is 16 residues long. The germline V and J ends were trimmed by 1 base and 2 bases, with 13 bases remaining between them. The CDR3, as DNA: TGTGCCAGCAGCTTAGAAGGGTTCCCCAACACAGATACGCAGTATTTT. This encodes CASSLEGFPNTDTQYF.

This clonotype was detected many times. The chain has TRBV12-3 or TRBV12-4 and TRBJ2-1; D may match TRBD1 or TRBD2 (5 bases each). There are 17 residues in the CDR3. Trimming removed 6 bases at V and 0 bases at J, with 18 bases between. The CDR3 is CASSSVMGDSSYNEQFF. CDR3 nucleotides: TGTGCCAGCAGCTCCGTTATGGGGGATAGCTCCTACAATGAGCAGTTCTTC.